The present entry profiles one TCR beta chain with its context. Its antigen is as yet unknown. This sample is drawn from a study of cytomegalovirus exposure and HLA in healthy donors. Study findings and constraints: In a later analysis, productive TCRs from donors in an Asian-associated ancestry cluster reportedly carried fewer N-insertions than the cohort mean. Presence/absence analyses rested on an assumption that sequencing depth was roughly uniform across donors. In an earlier analysis, most TCR beta V segments were productive about 90% or about 30% of the time.

The PCR made use of 60 Vbeta and 13 Jbeta primers. TCRdb's table, derived via immunoSEQ multiplex PCR, lists solely in-frame clones and lacks some. The sample has about 190,000 clones, over 70% seen once. This receptor was obtained from a man between 25 and 39 years old in good health and CMV-seronegative. Sequenced input: PBMCs.

The CDR3 sequence: CASSPLPTGFKAFF. CDR3 in DNA: TGTGCCAGCAGTCCACTACCAACAGGATTTAAAGCTTTCTTT. The chain links TRBV28 to TRBJ1-1, with D possibly matching TRBD1 (5 bases). CDR1 and CDR2 from the germline V gene are MDHEN and SYDVKM. This CDR3 spans 14 amino acids. V was cut by 5 bases and J by 9 bases, with 19 bases left in between.